This paragraph covers one T cell receptor beta chain sequence. This sample is drawn from a study of T cell changes during pregnancy in multiple sclerosis. Using immunoSEQ multiplex PCR, the repertoire was profiled, and TCRdb retains in-frame clones only, with some absent. The sample contains 70,000 to 75,000 clones, approximately 92% of which appear only once. Germline lookup yields CDR1 SGHDT and CDR2 YYEEEE. CDR3 length: 15 residues. V gave up 4 bases and J gave up 4 bases; unmatched junction bases: 6. The gene calls are TRBV5-6 and TRBJ2-7; 12 nucleotides agree with TRBD2. The source was peripheral blood, collected before pregnancy. This clonotype originated in a female donor with multiple sclerosis, enrolled in a pregnancy study. CDR3 sequence: CASSKGLAGSYEQYF. CDR3 nucleotide sequence: TGTGCCAGCAGCAAAGGACTAGCGGGATCTTACGAGCAGTACTTC.